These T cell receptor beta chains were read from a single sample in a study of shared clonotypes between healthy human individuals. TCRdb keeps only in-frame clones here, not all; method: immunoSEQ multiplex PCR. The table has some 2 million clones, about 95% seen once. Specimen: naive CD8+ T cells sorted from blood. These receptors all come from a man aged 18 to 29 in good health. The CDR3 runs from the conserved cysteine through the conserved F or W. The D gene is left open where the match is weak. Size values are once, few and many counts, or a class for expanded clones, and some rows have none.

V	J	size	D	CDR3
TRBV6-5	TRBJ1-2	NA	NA	CASSSSWGPSNYGYTF
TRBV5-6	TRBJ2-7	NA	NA	CASSLGIGYEQYF
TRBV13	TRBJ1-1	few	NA	CASSLDEEAEAFF
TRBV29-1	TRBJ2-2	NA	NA	CSVSSINTGELFF
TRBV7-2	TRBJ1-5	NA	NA	CASSLDPIREDSNQPQHF
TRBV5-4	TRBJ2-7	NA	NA	CASSFHNAVYGEQYF
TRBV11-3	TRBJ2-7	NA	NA	CASSSGVGYEQYF
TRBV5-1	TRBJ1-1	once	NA	CASSLGDKAFF
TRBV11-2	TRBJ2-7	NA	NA	CASSPLDEQYF
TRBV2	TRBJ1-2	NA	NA	CASSEGREYGYTF
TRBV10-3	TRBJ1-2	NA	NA	CAIAGTTGEGDYGYTF
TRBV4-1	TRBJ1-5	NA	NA	CASSQGRQYLNQPQHF
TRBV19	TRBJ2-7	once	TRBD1	CASSLGQGAYEQYF
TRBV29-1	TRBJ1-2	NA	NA	CSVETNYGYTF
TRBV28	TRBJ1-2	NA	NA	CASSLPGDYTF
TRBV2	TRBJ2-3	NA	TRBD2	CASSRTSGGFTDTQYF
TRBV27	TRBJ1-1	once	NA	CASSLIGTNTEAFF
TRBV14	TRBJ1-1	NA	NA	CASSQDLGQTNTEAFF
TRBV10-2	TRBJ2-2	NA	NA	CASSDREGANTGELFF
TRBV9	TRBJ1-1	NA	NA	CASSVTGGPMNTEAFF
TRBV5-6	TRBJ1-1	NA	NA	CASSPEGGRSMNTEAFF
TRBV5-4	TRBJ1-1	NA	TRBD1	CASREETGGHPEAFF
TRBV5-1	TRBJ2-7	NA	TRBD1	CASSLGQGARYEQYF
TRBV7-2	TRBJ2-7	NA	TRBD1	CASSHTGVSYEQYF
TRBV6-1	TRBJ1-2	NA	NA	CASSEWDGVYGYTF
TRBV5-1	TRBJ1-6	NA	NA	CASSLGGQGHSPLHF
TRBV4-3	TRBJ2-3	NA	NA	CASSQIGDSRWATDTQYF
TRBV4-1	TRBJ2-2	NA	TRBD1	CASSLEPGQGVTGELFF
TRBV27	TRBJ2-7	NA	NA	CASSLGWGATSYEQYF
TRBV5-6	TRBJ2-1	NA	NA	CASSLLWTGNEQFF
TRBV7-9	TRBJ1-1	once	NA	CASSSTNRDEAFF
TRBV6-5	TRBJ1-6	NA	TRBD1	CASSYQGQGHNSPLHF